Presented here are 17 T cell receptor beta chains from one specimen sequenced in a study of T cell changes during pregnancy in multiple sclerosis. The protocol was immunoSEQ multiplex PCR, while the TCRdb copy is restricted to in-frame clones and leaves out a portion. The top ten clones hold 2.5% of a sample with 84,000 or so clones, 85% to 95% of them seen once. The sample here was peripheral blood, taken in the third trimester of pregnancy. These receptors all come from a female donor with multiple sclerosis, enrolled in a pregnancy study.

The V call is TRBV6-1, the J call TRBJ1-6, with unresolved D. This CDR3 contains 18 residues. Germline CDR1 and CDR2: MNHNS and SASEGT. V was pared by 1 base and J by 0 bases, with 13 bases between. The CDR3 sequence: CASSEDVVPSSYNSPLHF. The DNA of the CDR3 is TGTGCCAGCAGTGAAGACGTTGTCCCGAGCTCCTATAATTCACCCCTCCACTTT.

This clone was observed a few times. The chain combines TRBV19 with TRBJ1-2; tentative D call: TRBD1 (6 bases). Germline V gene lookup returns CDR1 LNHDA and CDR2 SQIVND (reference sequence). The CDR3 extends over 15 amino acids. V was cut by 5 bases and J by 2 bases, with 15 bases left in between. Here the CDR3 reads CASSSQLQGNYGYTF. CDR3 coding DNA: TGTGCCAGTAGTTCCCAGCTACAGGGAAACTATGGCTACACCTTC. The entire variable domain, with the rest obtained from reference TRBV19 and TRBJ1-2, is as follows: DGGITQSPKYLFRKEGQNVTLSCEQNLNHDAMYWYRQDPGQGLRLIYYSQIVNDFQKGDIAEGYSVSREKKESFPLTVTSAQKNPTAFYLCASSSQLQGNYGYTFGSGTRLTVV.

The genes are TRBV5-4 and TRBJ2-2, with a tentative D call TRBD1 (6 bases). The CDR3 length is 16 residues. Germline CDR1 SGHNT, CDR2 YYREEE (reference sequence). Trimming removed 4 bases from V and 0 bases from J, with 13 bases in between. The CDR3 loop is CASSLGQSTNTGELFF. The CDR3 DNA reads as TGTGCCAGCAGCCTAGGACAGTCCACGAACACCGGGGAGCTGTTTTTT.

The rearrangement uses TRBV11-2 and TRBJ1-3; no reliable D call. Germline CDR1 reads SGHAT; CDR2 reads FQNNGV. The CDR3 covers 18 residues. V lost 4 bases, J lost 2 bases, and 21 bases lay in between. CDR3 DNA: TGTGCCAGCAGCTCAAGGCCCCCTGATCGGGTGGCTGGAAACACCATATATTTT. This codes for CASSSRPPDRVAGNTIYF.

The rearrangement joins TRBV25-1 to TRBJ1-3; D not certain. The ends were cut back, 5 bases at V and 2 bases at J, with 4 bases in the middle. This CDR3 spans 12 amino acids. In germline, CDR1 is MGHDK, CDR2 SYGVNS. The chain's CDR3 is CASSPPGNTIYF. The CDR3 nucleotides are TGTGCCAGCAGTCCTCCTGGAAACACCATATATTTT.

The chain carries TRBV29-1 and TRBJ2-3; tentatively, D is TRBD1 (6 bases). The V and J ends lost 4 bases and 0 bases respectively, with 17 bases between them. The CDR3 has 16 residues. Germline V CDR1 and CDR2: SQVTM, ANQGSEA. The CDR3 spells CSVGDRLRTSTDTQYF. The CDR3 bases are TGCAGCGTTGGTGACAGGCTAAGAACTAGCACAGATACGCAGTATTTT.

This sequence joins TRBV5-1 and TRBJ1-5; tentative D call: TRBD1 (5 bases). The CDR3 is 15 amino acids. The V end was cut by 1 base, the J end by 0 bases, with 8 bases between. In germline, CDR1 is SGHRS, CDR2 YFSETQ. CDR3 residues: CASSLSGDSNQPQHF. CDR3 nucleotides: TGCGCCAGCAGCTTGTCGGGGGATAGCAATCAGCCCCAGCATTTT.

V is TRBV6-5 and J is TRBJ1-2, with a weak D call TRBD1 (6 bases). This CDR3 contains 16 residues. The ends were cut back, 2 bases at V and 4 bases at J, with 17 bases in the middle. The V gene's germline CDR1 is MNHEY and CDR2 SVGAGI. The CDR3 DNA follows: TGTGCCAGCAGTTACGCCGCGGGGGCGCAGGCCTATGGCTACACCTTC. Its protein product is CASSYAAGAQAYGYTF.

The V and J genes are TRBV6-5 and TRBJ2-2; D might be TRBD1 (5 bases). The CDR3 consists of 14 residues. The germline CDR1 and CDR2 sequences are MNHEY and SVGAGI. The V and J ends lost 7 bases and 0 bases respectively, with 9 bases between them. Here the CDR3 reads CASTRQPNTGELFF. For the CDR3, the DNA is TGTGCCAGCACTAGACAGCCGAACACCGGGGAGCTGTTTTTT.

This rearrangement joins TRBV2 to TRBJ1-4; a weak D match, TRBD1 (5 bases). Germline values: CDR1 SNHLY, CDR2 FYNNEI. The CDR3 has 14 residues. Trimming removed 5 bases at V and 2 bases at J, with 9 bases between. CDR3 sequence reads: CASSRRGTNEKLFF. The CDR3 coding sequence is TGTGCCAGCAGTCGGCGGGGGACTAATGAAAAACTGTTTTTT.

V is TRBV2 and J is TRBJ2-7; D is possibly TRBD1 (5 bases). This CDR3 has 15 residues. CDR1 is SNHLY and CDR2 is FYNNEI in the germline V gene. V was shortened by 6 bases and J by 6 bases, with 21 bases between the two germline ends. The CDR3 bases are TGTGCCAGCAGCACATCCTCGTCACAGGCGGTCGAGCAGTACTTC. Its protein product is CASSTSSSQAVEQYF.

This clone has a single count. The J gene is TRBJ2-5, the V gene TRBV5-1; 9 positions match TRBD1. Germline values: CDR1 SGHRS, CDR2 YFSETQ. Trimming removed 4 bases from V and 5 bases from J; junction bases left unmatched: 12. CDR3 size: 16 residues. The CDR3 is CASSELGQGIRETQYF. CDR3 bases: TGCGCCAGCAGCGAGTTGGGACAGGGTATTAGGGAGACCCAGTACTTC.

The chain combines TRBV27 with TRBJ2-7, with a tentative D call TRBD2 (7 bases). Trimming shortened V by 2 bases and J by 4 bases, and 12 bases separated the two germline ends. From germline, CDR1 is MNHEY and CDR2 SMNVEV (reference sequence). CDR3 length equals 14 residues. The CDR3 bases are TGTGCCAGCAGTTTAGCGGGGGCCGGATACGAGCAGTACTTC. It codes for CASSLAGAGYEQYF.

In nucleotides, the CDR3 is TGTGCCAGCAGTTACGAGGAAGCTCGTGGCTACACCTTC. Translated, it gives CASSYEEARGYTF. V gene TRBV6-5 combines with J gene TRBJ1-2; no clear D gene. Trimming stripped 2 bases from V and 7 bases from J, with 11 bases between. The germline V gene has CDR1 MNHEY and CDR2 SVGAGI. The CDR3 is 13 amino acids.

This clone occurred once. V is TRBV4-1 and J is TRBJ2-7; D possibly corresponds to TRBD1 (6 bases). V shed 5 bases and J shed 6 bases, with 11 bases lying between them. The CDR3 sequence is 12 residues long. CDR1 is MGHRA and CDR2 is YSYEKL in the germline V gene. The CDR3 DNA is TGCGCCAGCAGCGAGACAGGCGTCGAGCAGTACTTC. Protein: CASSETGVEQYF.

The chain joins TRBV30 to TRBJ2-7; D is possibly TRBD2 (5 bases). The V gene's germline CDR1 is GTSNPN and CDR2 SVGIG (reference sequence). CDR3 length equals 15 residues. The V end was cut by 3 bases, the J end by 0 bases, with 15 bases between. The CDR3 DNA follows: TGTGCCTGGAGCCGGGGTGACCTAGGCTCCTACGAGCAGTACTTC. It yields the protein CAWSRGDLGSYEQYF.

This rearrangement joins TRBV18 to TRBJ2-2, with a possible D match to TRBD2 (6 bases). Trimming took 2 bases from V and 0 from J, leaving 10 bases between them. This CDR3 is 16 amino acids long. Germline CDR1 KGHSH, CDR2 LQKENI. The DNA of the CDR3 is TGTGCCAGCTCACCAGGGGCGGGATCGAACACCGGGGAGCTGTTTTTT. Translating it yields CASSPGAGSNTGELFF.